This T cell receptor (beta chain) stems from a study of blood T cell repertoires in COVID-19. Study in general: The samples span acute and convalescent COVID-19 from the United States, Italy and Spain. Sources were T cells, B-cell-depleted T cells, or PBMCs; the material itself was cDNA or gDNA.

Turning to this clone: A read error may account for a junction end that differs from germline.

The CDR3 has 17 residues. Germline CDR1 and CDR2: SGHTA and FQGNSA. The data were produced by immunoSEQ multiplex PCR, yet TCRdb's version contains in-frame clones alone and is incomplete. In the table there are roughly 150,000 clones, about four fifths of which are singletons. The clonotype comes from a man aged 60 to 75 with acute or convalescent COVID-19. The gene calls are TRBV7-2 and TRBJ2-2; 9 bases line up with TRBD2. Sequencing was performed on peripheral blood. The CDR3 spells CASSGRGLAHEHRGAVF. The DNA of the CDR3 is TGTGCCAGCAGCGGGAGAGGACTAGCGCACGAACACCGGGGAGCTGTTTTT. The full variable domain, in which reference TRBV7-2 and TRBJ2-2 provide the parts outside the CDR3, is GAGVSQSPSNKVTEKGKDVELRCDPISGHTALYWYRQSLGQGLEFLIYFQGNSAPDKSGLPSDRFSAERTGGSVSTLTIQRTQQEDSAVYLCASSGRGLAHEHRGAVFGEGSRLTVL.